This TCR beta chain was sequenced during a study of radiation and T cells in renal cell carcinoma. As for the study in general: Nephrectomy followed 15 Gy stereotactic body radiation by 4 weeks.

The repertoire was sequenced with immunoSEQ multiplex PCR; TCRdb's copy has only in-frame clones and lacks some. The sample includes tens of thousands of clones, 80% seen only once; the top ten take 29%. Specified time point: blood 2 weeks post-SBRT. Treatment denoted: 15 Gy SBRT to primary tumor, nephrectomy 4 weeks later. The germline V gene encodes CDR1 SEHNR and CDR2 FQNEAQ (reference sequence). This CDR3 has 18 residues. Trimming removed 1 base from V and 4 bases from J; junction bases left unmatched: 11. This sequence was found in a woman in her seventies with renal cell carcinoma. The chain combines TRBV7-9 with TRBJ2-7; 12 nucleotides line up with TRBD1. The input for sequencing was blood, taken from a patient whose treatment included radiotherapy and nephrectomy. In DNA, the CDR3 is TGTGCCAGCAGCTTAGTATGGGACAGGGGGCAGATCAAGTACGAGCAGTACTTC. Amino acid sequence: CASSLVWDRGQIKYEQYF.